The 29 T cell receptor beta chains below all came from one sample that was sequenced in a study of cytomegalovirus exposure and HLA in healthy donors. Primers: 60 Vbeta forward and 13 Jbeta reverse. Here immunoSEQ multiplex PCR was the method, and the copy in TCRdb shows in-frame clones only, minus some. The table records 110,000 or so clones, 70% to 85% of them present only once. The sequenced sample was PBMCs. All receptors derive from a woman aged 18-29 years in good health and CMV-seronegative.

This clone has only one observation. CDR3 amino acids: CASSLERSSYEQYF. For the CDR3, the DNA is TGTGCCAGCAGCTTAGAGAGGAGCTCCTACGAGCAGTACTTC. The rearrangement links TRBV11-2 to TRBJ2-7; D gene unclear. V was pared by 0 bases and J by 0 bases, with 6 bases between. CDR1 is SGHAT, CDR2 FQNNGV, per germline. CDR3 size: 14 residues.

V gene TRBV18 combines with J gene TRBJ1-1; 8 positions match TRBD1. V shed 6 bases, J shed 3 bases, and the junction held 6 bases outside the gene matches. The CDR3 runs to 14 residues. The germline V gene encodes CDR1 KGHSH and CDR2 LQKENI. This CDR3 is CASSETGADTEAFF. In DNA form, the CDR3 reads TGTGCCAGCTCCGAGACAGGGGCGGACACTGAAGCTTTCTTT.

The chain links TRBV7-2 to TRBJ2-5, with 7 bases that match TRBD2. V dropped 5 bases and J dropped 3; count of bases not matched to a gene: 6. The CDR3 totals 14 residues. CDR1 and CDR2 from the germline V gene are SGHTA and FQGNSA. The CDR3 bases are TGTGCCAGCAGCAAGAGTCGGGGGGAAGAGACCCAGTACTTC. As protein: CASSKSRGEETQYF. Using reference TRBV7-2 and TRBJ2-5 for the parts outside the CDR3, the full variable domain is GAGVSQSPSNKVTEKGKDVELRCDPISGHTALYWYRQSLGQGLEFLIYFQGNSAPDKSGLPSDRFSAERTGGSVSTLTIQRTQQEDSAVYLCASSKSRGEETQYFGPGTRLLVL.

This sequence joins TRBV30 and TRBJ1-6, with a weak D call TRBD1 (6 bases). The CDR3 spans 13 residues. Germline V gives CDR1 GTSNPN, CDR2 SVGIG (reference sequence). V was clipped by 4 bases and J by 7 bases, with 11 bases between them. The CDR3: CAWTGQLNSPLHF. Written as DNA, the CDR3 is TGTGCCTGGACCGGACAGTTAAATTCACCCCTCCACTTT.

The rearrangement joins TRBV29-1 to TRBJ2-3; maybe TRBD2 (5 bases). CDR3 length: 13 residues. Germline values: CDR1 SQVTM, CDR2 ANQGSEA. The V and J ends lost 4 bases and 6 bases respectively, with 14 bases between them. CDR3 sequence: CSVVVGVRDTQYF. In DNA, the CDR3 is TGCAGCGTTGTAGTGGGAGTGAGGGATACGCAGTATTTT.

This chain uses TRBV4-3 with TRBJ2-1, with 8 bases fitting TRBD2. Germline lookup yields CDR1 LGHNA and CDR2 YSLEER. V lost 1 base to trimming and J lost 6 bases; unmatched junction nucleotides: 5. The length of the CDR3 is 15 residues. The CDR3 coding sequence is TGCGCCAGCAGCCAAGTTCGGGGGGGCCTCAATGAGCAGTTCTTC. This gives the protein CASSQVRGGLNEQFF.

The V gene is TRBV28, the J gene TRBJ1-2; 7 positions match TRBD1. The CDR3 is made up of 14 amino acids. The V gene end was trimmed by 8 bases and the J gene end by 2 bases; junction bases not matched to a gene: 8. Germline CDR1 MDHEN, CDR2 SYDVKM. The CDR3 loop is CASVGGQSNYGYTF. DNA of the CDR3: TGTGCCAGCGTAGGGGGACAGTCGAACTATGGCTACACCTTC.

The rearrangement uses TRBV7-2 and TRBJ2-7, with D perhaps matching TRBD1 (6 bases). Trimming took off 2 bases at V and 3 bases at J, with 11 bases between the two ends. CDR1 is SGHTA, CDR2 FQGNSA, per germline. The CDR3 runs to 14 residues. CDR3 in amino acids: CASSLLRQDYEQYF. Here the CDR3 DNA reads TGTGCCAGCAGCTTACTCCGACAGGACTACGAGCAGTACTTC.

The chain recombines TRBV9 with TRBJ2-1; D gene unclear. The CDR3 runs to 13 residues. Between the trimmed V and J ends, which lost 3 bases and 9 bases, there was a span of 13 bases. Germline assignment: CDR1 SGDLS and CDR2 YYNGEE. The CDR3 DNA reads TGTGCCAGCAGCGAGCCCCCGGTTGCTGAGCAGTTCTTC. Translating gives CASSEPPVAEQFF. Full variable domain (rest looked up from reference TRBV9 and TRBJ2-1): DSGVTQTPKHLITATGQRVTLRCSPRSGDLSVYWYQQSLDQGLQFLIQYYNGEERAKGNILERFSAQQFPDLHSELNLSSLELGDSALYFCASSEPPVAEQFFGPGTRLTVL.

This clone has more than one count but fewer than ten. The gene calls are TRBV7-9 and TRBJ2-1; D remains ambiguous. The germline CDR1 and CDR2 sequences are SEHNR and FQNEAQ (reference sequence). The CDR3 consists of 12 residues. V lost 5 bases, J lost 5 bases, and 7 bases lay in between. CDR3 DNA: TGTGCCAGCAGCCCTTTCGACAATGAGCAGTTCTTC. Residues: CASSPFDNEQFF.

The V and J genes are TRBV6-6 and TRBJ1-4; 7 positions match TRBD1. The CDR3 has 13 residues. Germline CDR1 MNHNY, CDR2 SVGAGI (reference sequence). V lost 7 bases, J lost 6 bases, and 5 bases stayed unmatched. The CDR3 DNA sequence: TGTGCCAGCAATATAGACAGGGATGAAAAACTGTTTTTT. This translates into CASNIDRDEKLFF.

This clone was found once. V usage is TRBV2 and J usage is TRBJ1-1; D perhaps matches TRBD1 (5 bases). With 6 bases removed from V and 11 bases from J, the gap between germline ends came to 22 bases. Germline V gene data show CDR1 as SNHLY and CDR2 as FYNNEI. This CDR3 comprises 14 residues. CDR3 sequence: CASSLQGSRVEAFF. The DNA of the CDR3 is TGTGCCAGCAGCCTTCAGGGTTCCCGGGTTGAGGCTTTCTTT. The variable domain in full, with the rest retrieved from reference TRBV2 and TRBJ1-1, is EPEVTQTPSHQVTQMGQEVILRCVPISNHLYFYWYRQILGQKVEFLVSFYNNEISEKSEIFDDQFSVERPDGSNFTLKIRSTKLEDSAMYFCASSLQGSRVEAFFGQGTRLTVV.

This rearrangement joins TRBV5-8 to TRBJ1-1; 8 nucleotides line up with TRBD1. V dropped 2 bases and J dropped 0; count of bases not matched to a gene: 3. The CDR3 covers 15 residues. From germline, CDR1 is SGHTS and CDR2 YDEGEE. In DNA form, the CDR3 reads TGTGCCAGCAGCTTATACAGGGGGGTGAACACTGAAGCTTTCTTT. It is translated as CASSLYRGVNTEAFF.

CDR3 amino acids: CSARQGMDYGYTF. CDR3 in DNA: TGCAGCGCTCGACAGGGGATGGACTATGGCTACACCTTC. The chain couples TRBV29-1 to TRBJ1-2; 8 bases map to TRBD1. Per the germline V gene, CDR1 is SQVTM and CDR2 is ANQGSEA. CDR3 length: 13 amino acids. With V trimmed by 7 bases and J by 3 bases, 7 bases remained unmatched.

This clone was observed a single time. The chain employs TRBV6-6 and TRBJ1-2; 8 bases agree with TRBD1. This CDR3 is built from 12 residues. Germline V gene data show CDR1 as MNHNY and CDR2 as SVGAGI (reference sequence). J was trimmed by 6 bases and V by 5 bases; bases with no gene match: 2. The CDR3 reads CASSPTGDGYTF. The CDR3 bases are TGTGCCAGCAGTCCGACAGGGGATGGCTACACCTTC.

The chain couples TRBV5-1 to TRBJ1-2; D perhaps matches TRBD1 (6 bases). Germline CDR1 SGHRS, CDR2 YFSETQ. V was shortened by 4 bases and J by 1 base, with 11 bases between the two germline ends. There are 14 residues in the CDR3. Here the CDR3 reads CASSPTGNNYGYTF. The DNA for the CDR3 is TGCGCCAGCAGCCCGACAGGAAATAACTATGGCTACACCTTC.

The table lists this clone with a few counts. The J gene is TRBJ2-1, the V gene TRBV14; D gene uncertain. Trimming removed 1 base at V and 0 bases at J, with 19 bases between. The CDR3 is made up of 19 amino acids. Germline V lookup: CDR1 SGHDN, CDR2 FVKESK. The CDR3 reads CASSQAAQALYSSYNEQFF. As DNA, the CDR3 is TGTGCCAGCAGCCAAGCGGCGCAGGCCCTCTACAGCTCCTACAATGAGCAGTTCTTC. The full variable domain, with the rest looked up from reference TRBV14 and TRBJ2-1, is EAGVTQFPSHSVIEKGQTVTLRCDPISGHDNLYWYRRVMGKEIKFLLHFVKESKQDESGMPNNRFLAERTGGTYSTLKVQPAELEDSGVYFCASSQAAQALYSSYNEQFFGPGTRLTVL.

The J gene is TRBJ1-5, the V gene TRBV27; D is unclear. The germline V gene encodes CDR1 MNHEY and CDR2 SMNVEV (reference sequence). The CDR3 totals 16 residues. V lost 1 base and J 2 bases, leaving 12 bases between the germline ends. The CDR3 here is CASSLYGGMGNQPQHF. The CDR3 region has the DNA TGTGCCAGCAGTTTATACGGAGGAATGGGCAATCAGCCCCAGCATTTT.

The chain is built from TRBV27 and TRBJ2-5; 8 nucleotides align to TRBD1. The CDR3 length is 13 residues. The germline gives CDR1 MNHEY, CDR2 SMNVEV (reference sequence). With V trimmed by 6 bases and J by 4 bases, 4 bases remained unmatched. The chain's CDR3 is CASRKQGGETQYF. CDR3 DNA: TGTGCCAGCAGAAAACAGGGGGGAGAGACCCAGTACTTC.

V usage is TRBV10-3 and J usage is TRBJ2-3, with TRBD1 identical over 8 bases. CDR3 length equals 14 residues. CDR1 is ENHRY, CDR2 SYGVKD, per germline. V shed 8 bases, J shed 2 bases, and the junction held 6 bases outside the gene matches. CDR3 nucleotide sequence: TGTGCCATCCGGGCAGGGGGCTTCACAGATACGCAGTATTTT. As protein: CAIRAGGFTDTQYF.

CDR3 amino acids: CASSYQNSNTEAFF. CDR3 bases: TGTGCCAGCAGTTACCAGAATTCGAACACTGAAGCTTTCTTT. The chain couples TRBV6-5 to TRBJ1-1; D remains unclear. This CDR3 spans 14 amino acids. From germline, CDR1 is MNHEY and CDR2 SVGAGI. With 2 bases removed from V and 1 base from J, the gap between germline ends came to 8 bases.

V usage is TRBV27 and J usage is TRBJ2-3, with D possibly TRBD2 on 5 matching bases. This CDR3 contains 14 residues. The V end lost 3 bases, the J end lost 5 bases, and 12 bases lay between the germline ends. Germline V lookup: CDR1 MNHEY, CDR2 SMNVEV (reference sequence). CDR3 loop: CASSFRTAKDTQYF. Written as DNA, the CDR3 is TGTGCCAGCAGTTTTAGGACTGCGAAAGATACGCAGTATTTT.

The chain combines TRBV4-1 with TRBJ2-1, with 7 bases identical to TRBD2. Per the germline V gene, CDR1 is MGHRA and CDR2 is YSYEKL. The CDR3 contains 15 residues. With V trimmed by 4 bases and J by 8 bases, 11 bases remained unmatched. In DNA, the CDR3 is TGCGCCAGCAGCCTGGGGGGGAGGGCCATCGATGAGCAGTTCTTC. It yields the protein CASSLGGRAIDEQFF.

The chain carries TRBV19 and TRBJ2-6, with a weak D call TRBD1 (5 bases). V dropped 8 bases and J dropped 0 bases, with 11 bases sitting between them. The V gene's germline CDR1 is LNHDA and CDR2 SQIVND (reference sequence). The CDR3 spans 15 residues. CDR3 nucleotides: TGTGCCAGTGCACAGGCCTCCTCTGGGGCCAACGTCCTGACTTTC. This encodes CASAQASSGANVLTF.

This clone was observed a handful of times. The CDR3 sequence is CASSPNRGTEAFF. The CDR3 DNA sequence: TGTGCCAGCAGTCCAAACAGGGGCACTGAAGCTTTCTTT. This chain joins TRBV6-1 and TRBJ1-1; 7 bases align to TRBD1. The V gene's germline CDR1 is MNHNS and CDR2 SASEGT. The CDR3 is 13 amino acids. Trimming cost V 5 bases and J 4 bases; bases outside gene matches: 4.

The chain has TRBV6-1 and TRBJ2-1; 7 nucleotides line up with TRBD1. V lost 8 bases to trimming and J lost 3 bases; unmatched junction nucleotides: 7. This CDR3 comprises 14 residues. From germline, CDR1 is MNHNS and CDR2 SASEGT. The CDR3 protein is CASGETGNYNEQFF. The CDR3 DNA is TGTGCCAGCGGAGAGACAGGGAACTACAATGAGCAGTTCTTC.

In nucleotides, the CDR3 is TGCGCCAGCAGGACCGGACTAGCGGGAGCAGATACGCAGTATTTT. This gives the protein CASRTGLAGADTQYF. The rearrangement joins TRBV5-1 to TRBJ2-3, with TRBD2 identical over 13 bases. Germline V gene lookup returns CDR1 SGHRS and CDR2 YFSETQ. The ends lost 5 bases at V and 4 bases at J; junction bases unmatched: 4. The CDR3 totals 15 residues.

The V gene is TRBV7-6, the J gene TRBJ2-3; 9 nucleotides align to TRBD2. Per germline, CDR1 SGHVS and CDR2 FNYEAQ. The CDR3 length is 18 residues. Trimming cost V 4 bases and J 2 bases; bases outside gene matches: 13. CDR3 loop: CASSSYRKLAGPTDTQYF. CDR3 in DNA: TGTGCCAGCAGCTCCTACCGCAAACTAGCGGGTCCCACAGATACGCAGTATTTT.

The chain uses TRBV5-6 and TRBJ2-7; either TRBD1 or TRBD2 may fit D (6 bases each). The CDR3 consists of 13 residues. Between the trimmed V and J ends, which lost 2 bases and 3 bases, there was a span of 9 bases. The germline CDR1 and CDR2 sequences are SGHDT and YYEEEE. CDR3 DNA: TGTGCCAGCAGCTTAGGAGGGGGCTACGAGCAGTACGTC. As protein: CASSLGGGYEQYV.